The rows below give T cell receptor beta chains drawn from one sample of a study of blood T cells in healthy people across ages. Each CDR3 protein gets one entry after TCRdb re-called the 5' RACE reads with MiXCR. The table shows about 800,000 distinct CDR3 sequences, with more than 20% occurring only once. In addition, the sample was reused for a study of T cells of mothers and their children.

Specimen: blood. The receptor source for this set is a boy younger than 18 in good health. Each CDR3 is given with its conserved first and last residue. D genes are given only for firm matches. Rows may omit the clone size; those that give it use once, few, many or a size class.

TRBV12-3/TRBV12-4	-	-	TRBJ2-1	CASSFPTTGNNEQFF	TGTGCCAGCAGTTTTCCGACGACAGGCAACAATGAGCAGTTCTTC
TRBV4-1	TRBD2	-	TRBJ2-7	CASSQEGLAGVGYEQYF	TGCGCCAGCAGCCAAGAGGGACTAGCGGGAGTTGGCTACGAGCAGTACTTC
TRBV20-1	TRBD2	-	TRBJ2-1	CSAWTSGVFEQFF	TGCAGTGCTTGGACTAGCGGGGTATTTGAGCAGTTCTTC
TRBV9	-	-	TRBJ1-1	CASSVGSPSWGAEAFF	TGTGCCAGCAGCGTAGGCTCCCCCAGCTGGGGAGCTGAAGCTTTCTTT
TRBV12-3/TRBV12-4	-	-	TRBJ2-2	CASSSPSALSTGELFF	TGTGCCAGCAGTTCCCCTAGCGCCCTATCCACCGGGGAGCTGTTTTTT
TRBV2	-	-	TRBJ2-1	CAIRTVYNEQFF	TGTGCCATTAGGACAGTTTACAATGAGCAGTTCTTC
TRBV5-1	TRBD2	-	TRBJ2-3	CASSSTSGGTPLGTDTQYF	TGCGCTAGCAGCTCGACTAGCGGGGGGACCCCCTTGGGCACAGATACGCAGTATTTT
TRBV4-2	TRBD1	-	TRBJ2-7	CASSFGLNRGYEQYF	TGTGCCAGCAGCTTTGGGTTAAACAGGGGGTACGAGCAGTACTTC
TRBV5-5	TRBD2	few	TRBJ2-1	CASSSGTRSYNEQFF	TGTGCCAGCAGCTCCGGGACTAGGTCCTACAATGAGCAGTTCTTC
TRBV5-6	-	-	TRBJ1-3	CASSYLTIDGNTIYF	TGTGCCAGCAGCTATCTGACCATCGATGGAAACACCATATATTTT
TRBV6-2/TRBV6-3	-	few	TRBJ2-3	CASAQGTDTQYF	TGTGCCAGCGCTCAAGGCACAGATACGCAGTATTTT
TRBV12-3/TRBV12-4	-	-	TRBJ1-5	CASSLASLHNQPQHF	TGTGCCAGCAGTTTAGCCTCACTCCACAATCAGCCCCAGCATTTT
TRBV7-3	TRBD2	-	TRBJ2-3	CASSIGTSGSGTDTQYF	TGTGCCAGCAGCATCGGGACTAGCGGGAGTGGGACAGATACGCAGTATTTT
TRBV15	TRBD1	-	TRBJ2-1	CATRGTGTGPREQFF	TGTGCCACCAGAGGGACCGGGACAGGGCCCCGCGAGCAGTTCTTC
TRBV28	TRBD2	few	TRBJ2-1	CASSERGVLNNEQFF	TGTGCCAGCAGTGAGCGGGGGGTTCTAAACAATGAGCAGTTCTTC
TRBV7-9	-	-	TRBJ1-1	CASSLSRQNTEAFF	TGTGCCAGCAGCTTATCCAGACAGAACACTGAAGCTTTCTTT
TRBV18	-	few	TRBJ1-1	CASSPPYANPTEAFF	TGTGCCAGCTCACCACCTTACGCCAACCCCACTGAAGCTTTCTTT
TRBV4-3	-	few	TRBJ2-2	CASSQDEQNTGELFF	TGCGCCAGCAGCCAAGACGAACAGAACACCGGGGAGCTGTTTTTT
TRBV5-1	TRBD2	few	TRBJ2-1	CASGPGTSGSSYNEQFF	TGCGCCAGCGGCCCTGGGACTAGCGGGAGCTCCTACAATGAGCAGTTCTTC